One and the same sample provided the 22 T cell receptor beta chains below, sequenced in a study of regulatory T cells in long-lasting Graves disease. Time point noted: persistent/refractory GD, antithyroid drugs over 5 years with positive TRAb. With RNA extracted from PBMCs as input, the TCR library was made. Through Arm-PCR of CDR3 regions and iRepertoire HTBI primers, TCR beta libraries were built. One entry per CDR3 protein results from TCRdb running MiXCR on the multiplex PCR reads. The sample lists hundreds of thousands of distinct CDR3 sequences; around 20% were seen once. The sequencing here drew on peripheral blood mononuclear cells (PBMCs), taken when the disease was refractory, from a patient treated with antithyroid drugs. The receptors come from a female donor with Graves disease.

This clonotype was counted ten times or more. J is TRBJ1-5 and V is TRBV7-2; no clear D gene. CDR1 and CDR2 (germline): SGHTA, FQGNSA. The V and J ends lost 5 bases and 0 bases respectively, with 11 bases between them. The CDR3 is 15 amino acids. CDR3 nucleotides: TGTGCCAGCAGCCCGACACCTTATAGCAATCAGCCCCAGCATTTT. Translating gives CASSPTPYSNQPQHF.

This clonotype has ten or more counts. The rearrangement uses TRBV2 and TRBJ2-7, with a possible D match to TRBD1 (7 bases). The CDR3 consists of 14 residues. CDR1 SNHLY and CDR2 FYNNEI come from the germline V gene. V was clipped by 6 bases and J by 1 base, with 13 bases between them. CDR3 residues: CASRRQGLSYEQYF. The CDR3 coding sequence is TGTGCCAGCAGAAGACAGGGACTTTCCTACGAGCAGTACTTC.

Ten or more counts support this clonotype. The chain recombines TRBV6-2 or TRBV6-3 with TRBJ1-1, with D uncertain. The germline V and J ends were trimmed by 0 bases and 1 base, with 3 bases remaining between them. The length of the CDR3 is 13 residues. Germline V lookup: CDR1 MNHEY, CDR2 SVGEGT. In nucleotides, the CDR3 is TGTGCCAGCAGTTACTCTACGAACACTGAAGCTTTCTTT. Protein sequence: CASSYSTNTEAFF.

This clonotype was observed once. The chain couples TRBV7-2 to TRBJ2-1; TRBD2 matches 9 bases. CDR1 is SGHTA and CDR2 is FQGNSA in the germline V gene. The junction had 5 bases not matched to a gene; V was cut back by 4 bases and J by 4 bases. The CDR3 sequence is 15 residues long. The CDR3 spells CASSSRTSAYNEQFF. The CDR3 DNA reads TGTGCCAGCAGCTCCAGGACTAGCGCTTACAATGAGCAGTTCTTC.

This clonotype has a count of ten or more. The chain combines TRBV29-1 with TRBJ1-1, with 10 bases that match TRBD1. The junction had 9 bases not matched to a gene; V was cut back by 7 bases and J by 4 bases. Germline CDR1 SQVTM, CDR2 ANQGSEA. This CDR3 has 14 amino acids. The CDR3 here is CSAYRDRGGTEAFF. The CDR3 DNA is TGCAGCGCTTACCGGGACAGGGGAGGCACTGAAGCTTTCTTT.

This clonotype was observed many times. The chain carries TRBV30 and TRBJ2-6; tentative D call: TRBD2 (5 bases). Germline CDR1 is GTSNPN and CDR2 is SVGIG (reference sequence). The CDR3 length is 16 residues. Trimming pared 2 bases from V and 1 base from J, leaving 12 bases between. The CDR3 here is CAWSPPRGSGANVLTF. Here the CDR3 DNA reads TGTGCCTGGAGTCCCCCGAGAGGGTCTGGGGCCAACGTCCTGACTTTC. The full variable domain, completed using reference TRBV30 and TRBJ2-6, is SQTIHQWPATLVQPVGSPLSLECTVEGTSNPNLYWYRQAAGRGLQLLFYSVGIGQISSEVPQNLSASRPQDRQFILSSKKLLLSDSGFYLCAWSPPRGSGANVLTFGAGSRLTVL.

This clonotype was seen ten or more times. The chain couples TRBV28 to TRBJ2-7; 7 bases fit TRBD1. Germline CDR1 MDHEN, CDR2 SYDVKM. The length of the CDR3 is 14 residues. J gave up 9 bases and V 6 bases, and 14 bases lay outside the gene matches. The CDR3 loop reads CASSYRGRLERQYF. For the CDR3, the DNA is TGTGCCAGCAGCTACAGGGGCCGCCTTGAGAGGCAGTACTTC.

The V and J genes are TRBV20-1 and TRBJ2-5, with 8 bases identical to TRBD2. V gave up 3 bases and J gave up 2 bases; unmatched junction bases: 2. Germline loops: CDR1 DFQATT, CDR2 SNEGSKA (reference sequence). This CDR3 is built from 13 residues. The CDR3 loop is CSASGRGQETQYF. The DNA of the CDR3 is TGCAGTGCTAGCGGGAGGGGGCAAGAGACCCAGTACTTC.

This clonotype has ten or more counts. CDR3 coding DNA: TGTGCCAGCAGCTTAGGAGGGGGGCACGCTTTCTTT. It specifies CASSLGGGHAFF. The chain employs TRBV7-8 and TRBJ1-1; D might be TRBD1 (6 bases). Germline loops: CDR1 SGHVS, CDR2 FQNEAQ. This CDR3 contains 12 residues. The V end was cut by 1 base, the J end by 11 bases, with 11 bases between.

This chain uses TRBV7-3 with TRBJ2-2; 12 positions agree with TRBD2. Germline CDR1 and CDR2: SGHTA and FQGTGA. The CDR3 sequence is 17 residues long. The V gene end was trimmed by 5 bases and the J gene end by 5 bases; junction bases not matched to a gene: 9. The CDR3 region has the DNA TGTGCCAGCAGCGCCTCCCAAACTAGCGGGAGGACCGGGGAGCTGTTTTTT. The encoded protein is CASSASQTSGRTGELFF. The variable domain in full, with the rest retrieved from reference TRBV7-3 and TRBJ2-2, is GAGVSQTPSNKVTEKGKYVELRCDPISGHTALYWYRQSLGQGPEFLIYFQGTGAADDSGLPNDRFFAVRPEGSVSTLKIQRTERGDSAVYLCASSASQTSGRTGELFFGEGSRLTVL.

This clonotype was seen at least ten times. The CDR3 sequence is CASSFSLSVRARSNETQYF. CDR3 in DNA: TGTGCCAGCAGTTTTAGCTTATCGGTTAGGGCGAGGTCCAACGAGACCCAGTACTTC. The V gene is TRBV27, the J gene TRBJ2-5; no firm D call. CDR1 MNHEY and CDR2 SMNVEV come from the germline V gene (reference sequence). V was clipped by 3 bases and J by 5 bases, with 28 bases between them. This CDR3 contains 19 residues.

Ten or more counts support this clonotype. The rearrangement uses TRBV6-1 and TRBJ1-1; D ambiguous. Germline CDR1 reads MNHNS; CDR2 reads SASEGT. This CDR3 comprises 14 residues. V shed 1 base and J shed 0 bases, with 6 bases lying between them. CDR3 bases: TGTGCCAGCAGTGAAGACAGCCTGAACACTGAAGCTTTCTTT. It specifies CASSEDSLNTEAFF.

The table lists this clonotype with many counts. This CDR3 reads CASSPDNPGTQYF. The DNA for the CDR3 is TGTGCCAGCAGTCCGGACAACCCGGGGACCCAGTACTTC. The chain links TRBV27 to TRBJ2-5, with D tentatively TRBD1 (5 bases). The CDR3 extends over 13 amino acids. V lost 5 bases to trimming and J lost 7 bases, with 14 bases between them. In germline, CDR1 is MNHEY, CDR2 SMNVEV (reference sequence).

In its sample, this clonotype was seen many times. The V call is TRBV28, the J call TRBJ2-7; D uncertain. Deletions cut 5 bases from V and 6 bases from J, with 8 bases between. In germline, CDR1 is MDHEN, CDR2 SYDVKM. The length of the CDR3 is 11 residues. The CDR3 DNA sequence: TGTGCCAGCAGTATCAGGACCGAGCAGTACTTC. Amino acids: CASSIRTEQYF.

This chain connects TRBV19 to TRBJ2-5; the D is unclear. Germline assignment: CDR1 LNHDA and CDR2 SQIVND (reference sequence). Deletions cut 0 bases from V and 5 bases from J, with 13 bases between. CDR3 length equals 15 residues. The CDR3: CASSIEVSVGETQYF. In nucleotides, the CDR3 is TGTGCCAGTAGTATAGAAGTTTCAGTCGGCGAGACCCAGTACTTC.

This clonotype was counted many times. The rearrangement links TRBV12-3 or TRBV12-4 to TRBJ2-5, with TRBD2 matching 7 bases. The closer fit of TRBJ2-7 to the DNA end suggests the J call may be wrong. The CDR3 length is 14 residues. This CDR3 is CASSFAGLGYEQYF. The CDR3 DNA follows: TGTGCCAGCAGTTTTGCCGGACTAGGCTACGAGCAGTACTTC.

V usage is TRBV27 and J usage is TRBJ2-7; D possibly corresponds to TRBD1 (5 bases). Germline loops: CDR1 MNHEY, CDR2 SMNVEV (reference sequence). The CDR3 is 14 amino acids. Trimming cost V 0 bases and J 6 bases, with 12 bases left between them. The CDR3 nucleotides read TGTGCCAGCAGTTTATCCATCCAGGGCGGCGAGCAGTACTTC. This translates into CASSLSIQGGEQYF.

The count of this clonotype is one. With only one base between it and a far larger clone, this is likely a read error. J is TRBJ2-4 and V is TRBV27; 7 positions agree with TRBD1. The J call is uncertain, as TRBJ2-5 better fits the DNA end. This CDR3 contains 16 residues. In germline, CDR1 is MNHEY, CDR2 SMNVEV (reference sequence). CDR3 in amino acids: CASSLLNRGLQGTQYF. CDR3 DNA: TGTGCCAGCAGTTTATTGAACAGGGGCCTCCAAGGGACCCAGTACTTC.

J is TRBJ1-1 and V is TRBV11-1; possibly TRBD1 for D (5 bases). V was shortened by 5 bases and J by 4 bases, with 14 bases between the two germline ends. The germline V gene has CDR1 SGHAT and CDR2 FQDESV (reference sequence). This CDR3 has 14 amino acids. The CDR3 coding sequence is TGTGCCAGCAGCCTGTTTGAGGGGAGCACTGAAGCTTTCTTT. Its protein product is CASSLFEGSTEAFF.

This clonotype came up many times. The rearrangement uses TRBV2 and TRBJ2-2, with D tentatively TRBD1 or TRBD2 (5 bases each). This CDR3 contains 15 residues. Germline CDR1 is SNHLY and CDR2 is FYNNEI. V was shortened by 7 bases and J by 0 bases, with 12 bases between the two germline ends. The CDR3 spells CASTWDVSNTGELFF. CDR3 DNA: TGTGCCAGCACCTGGGACGTCTCGAACACCGGGGAGCTGTTTTTT.

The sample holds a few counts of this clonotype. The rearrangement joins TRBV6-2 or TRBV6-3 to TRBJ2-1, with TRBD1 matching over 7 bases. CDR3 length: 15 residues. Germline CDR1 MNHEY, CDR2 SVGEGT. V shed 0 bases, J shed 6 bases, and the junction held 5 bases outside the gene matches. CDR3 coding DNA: TGTGCCAGCAGTTACTCGAGGGGGCTAGCCAATGAGCAGTTCTTC. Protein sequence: CASSYSRGLANEQFF.

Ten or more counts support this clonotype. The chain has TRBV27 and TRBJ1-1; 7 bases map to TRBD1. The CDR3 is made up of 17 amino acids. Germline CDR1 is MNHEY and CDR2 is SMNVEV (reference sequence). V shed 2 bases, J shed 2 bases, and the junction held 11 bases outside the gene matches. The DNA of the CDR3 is TGTGCCAGCAGTTTAGGTCAGGGGGTCGGTATAAACACTGAAGCTTTCTTT. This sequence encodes CASSLGQGVGINTEAFF.